This T cell receptor beta chain comes out of a study of T cell responses to AZD1222 COVID-19 vaccine. The study, taken as a whole, reports: Unmutated regions of variants are reportedly targeted by nearly half of spike-specific TCRs. Spike as a whole was targeted by vaccine-associated CD4 TCRs, dominant at 160-218 and 743-854. A rise in Spike-specific TCR breadth and depth followed two AZD1222 doses. Clonal diversity may have been underestimated, and the donors were mostly white British, with more females than males.

Method: immunoSEQ multiplex PCR; TCRdb's copy keeps in-frame clones and lacks some. The repertoire has 85,000 to 100,000 clones, around four fifths of them found once; the top ten carry more than 20%. Regarding this clone: As yet, its antigen is unknown.

The CDR3 runs to 18 residues. The ends lost 4 bases at V and 5 bases at J; junction bases unmatched: 14. In germline, CDR1 is SGHVS, CDR2 FQNEAQ. This sequence joins TRBV7-8 and TRBJ1-1; 12 bases fit TRBD1. The clonotype originates from an adult in good health. Here the sequenced sample was peripheral blood, taken on day 0 of AZD1222 vaccination. CDR3 in DNA: TGTGCCAGCAGCTCAGCCTCCCGGGACAGGGGGCGGAGAACTGAAGCTTTCTTT. Amino acid sequence: CASSSASRDRGRRTEAFF.